This TCR beta chain is drawn from a study of beta chain features in type 1 diabetes. Study background: Examination of sorted cells across all samples involved 100 million or so cells.

From germline, CDR1 is SGHRS and CDR2 YFSETQ. V trimming: 4 bases; J trimming: 7 bases; junction bases outside the gene matches: 10. The CDR3 extends over 14 amino acids. Every isolated RNA sample was fully reverse transcribed, so sequencing captured expressed TCRB transcripts. The method was immunoSEQ multiplex PCR; TCRdb's version includes in-frame clones alone and lacks a portion of them. The sample holds hundreds of thousands of clones, about 12% seen once. Whole-study findings and limits: Within the patient group, naive, central memory and Treg TCRB repertoires appeared more similar to each other than within healthy donors.

The table lists this clone with a few counts. Its specificity is unknown. Stem cell-like memory, regulatory, central memory and naive CD4+ cells were sorted via CD45RO/CCR7/CD25/CD127/CD95/CD27. The receptor's source is a man aged 18 to 30 in good health. The rearrangement uses TRBV5-1 and TRBJ1-2; 7 nucleotides agree with TRBD1. The sample consisted of naive CD4+ T cells from blood. The CDR3 protein is CASSADRALPGYTF. CDR3 DNA: TGCGCCAGCAGCGCCGACAGGGCCTTACCTGGCTACACCTTC.